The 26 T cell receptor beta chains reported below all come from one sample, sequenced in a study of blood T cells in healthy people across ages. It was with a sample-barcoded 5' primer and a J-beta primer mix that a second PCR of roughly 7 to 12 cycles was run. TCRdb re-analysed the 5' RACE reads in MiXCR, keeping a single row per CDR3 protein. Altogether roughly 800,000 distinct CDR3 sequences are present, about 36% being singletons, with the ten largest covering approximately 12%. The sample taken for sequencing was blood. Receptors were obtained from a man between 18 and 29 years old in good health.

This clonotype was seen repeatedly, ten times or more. The CDR3 DNA reads TGTGCCAGCAGCTTAAACCGGCCCCATGAGCAGTTCTTC. Translating gives CASSLNRPHEQFF. The rearrangement links TRBV7-3 to TRBJ2-1; D call uncertain. The CDR3 spans 13 residues. The V and J ends lost 1 base and 8 bases respectively, with 9 bases between them. Germline CDR1 SGHTA, CDR2 FQGTGA.

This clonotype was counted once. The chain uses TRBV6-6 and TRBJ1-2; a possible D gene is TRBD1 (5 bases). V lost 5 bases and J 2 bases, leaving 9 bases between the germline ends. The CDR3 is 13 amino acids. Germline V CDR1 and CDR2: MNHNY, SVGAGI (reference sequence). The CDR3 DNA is TGTGCCAGCAGTGCGACAGCCAACTATGGCTACACCTTC. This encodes CASSATANYGYTF.

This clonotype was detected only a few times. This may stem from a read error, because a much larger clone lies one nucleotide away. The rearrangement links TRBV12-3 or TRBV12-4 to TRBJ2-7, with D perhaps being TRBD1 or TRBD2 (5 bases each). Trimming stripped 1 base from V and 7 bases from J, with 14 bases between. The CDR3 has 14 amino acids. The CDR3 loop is CASSLGGIDNEQYF. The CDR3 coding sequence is TGTGCCAGCAGTTTAGGGGGGATAGACAATGAGCAGTACTTC.

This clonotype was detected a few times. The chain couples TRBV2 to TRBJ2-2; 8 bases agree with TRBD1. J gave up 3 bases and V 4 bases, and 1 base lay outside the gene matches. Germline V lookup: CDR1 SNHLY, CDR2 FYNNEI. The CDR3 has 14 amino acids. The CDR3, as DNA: TGTGCCAGCAGTGGGACAGGGTACACCGGGGAGCTGTTTTTT. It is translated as CASSGTGYTGELFF.

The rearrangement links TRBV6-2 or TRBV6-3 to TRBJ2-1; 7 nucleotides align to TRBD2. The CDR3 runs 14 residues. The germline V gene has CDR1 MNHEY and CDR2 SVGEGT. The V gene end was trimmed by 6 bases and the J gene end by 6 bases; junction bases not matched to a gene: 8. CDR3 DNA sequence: TGTGCCAGCAGCTGGGCGGGGGAATGCAATGAGCAGTTCTTC. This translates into CASSWAGECNEQFF.

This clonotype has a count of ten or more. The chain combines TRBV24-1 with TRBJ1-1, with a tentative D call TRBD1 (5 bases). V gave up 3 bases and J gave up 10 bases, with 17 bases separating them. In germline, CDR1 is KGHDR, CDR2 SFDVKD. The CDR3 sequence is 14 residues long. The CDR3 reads CATSDQVTDGGAFF. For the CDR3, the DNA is TGTGCCACCAGTGATCAAGTGACAGACGGGGGAGCTTTCTTT.

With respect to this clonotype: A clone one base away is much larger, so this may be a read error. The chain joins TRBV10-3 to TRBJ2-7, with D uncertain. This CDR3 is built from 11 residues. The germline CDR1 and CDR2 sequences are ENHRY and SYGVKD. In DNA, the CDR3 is TGTACCATCAGTGAGTCGGACGAGCAGTACTTC. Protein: CTISESDEQYF.

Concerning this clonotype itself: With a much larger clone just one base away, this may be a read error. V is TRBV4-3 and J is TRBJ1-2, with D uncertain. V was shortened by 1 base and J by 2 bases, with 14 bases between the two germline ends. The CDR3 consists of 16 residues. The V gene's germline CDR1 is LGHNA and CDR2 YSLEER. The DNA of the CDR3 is TGCGCCAGCAGCCAAGTGCGTGCGGGCAGCAACTATGGCTACACCTTC. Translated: CASSQVRAGSNYGYTF.

CDR3 in amino acids: CAWTASPNQPQHF. The CDR3 nucleotides are TGTGCCTGGACTGCCAGTCCCAATCAGCCCCAGCATTTT. The J gene is TRBJ1-5, the V gene TRBV30; no clear D. Germline V lookup: CDR1 GTSNPN, CDR2 SVGIG (reference sequence). This CDR3 spans 13 amino acids. V lost 4 bases, J lost 3 bases, and 10 bases lay in between.

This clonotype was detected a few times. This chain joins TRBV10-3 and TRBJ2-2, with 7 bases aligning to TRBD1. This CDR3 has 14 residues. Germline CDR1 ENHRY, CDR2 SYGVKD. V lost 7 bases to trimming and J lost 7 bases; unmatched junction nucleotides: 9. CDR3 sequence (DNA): TGTGCCATCACCCCGACAGGGATTGACGGGGAGCTGTTTTTT. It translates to CAITPTGIDGELFF.

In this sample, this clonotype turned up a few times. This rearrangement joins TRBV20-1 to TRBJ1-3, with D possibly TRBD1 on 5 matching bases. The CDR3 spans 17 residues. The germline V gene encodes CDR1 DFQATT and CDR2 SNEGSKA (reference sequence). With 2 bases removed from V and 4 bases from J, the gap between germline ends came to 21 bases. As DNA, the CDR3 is TGCAGTGCTAGACTTAACAGGACTCCGCTAGGCGGAAACACCATATATTTT. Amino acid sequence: CSARLNRTPLGGNTIYF.

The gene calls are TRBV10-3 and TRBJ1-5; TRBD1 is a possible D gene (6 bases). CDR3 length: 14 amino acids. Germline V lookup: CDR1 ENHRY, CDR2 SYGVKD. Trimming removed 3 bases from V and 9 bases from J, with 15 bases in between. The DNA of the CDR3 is TGTGCCATCAGTGATCGAGGGGGGTATCGGCCCCAGCATTTT. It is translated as CAISDRGGYRPQHF.

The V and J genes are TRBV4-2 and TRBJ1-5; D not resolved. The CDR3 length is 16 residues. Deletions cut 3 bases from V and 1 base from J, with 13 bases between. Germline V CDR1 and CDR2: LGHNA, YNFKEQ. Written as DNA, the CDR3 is TGTGCCAGCAGCCAGGTTCCGGGGATAAGCAATCAGCCCCAGCATTTT. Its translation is CASSQVPGISNQPQHF.

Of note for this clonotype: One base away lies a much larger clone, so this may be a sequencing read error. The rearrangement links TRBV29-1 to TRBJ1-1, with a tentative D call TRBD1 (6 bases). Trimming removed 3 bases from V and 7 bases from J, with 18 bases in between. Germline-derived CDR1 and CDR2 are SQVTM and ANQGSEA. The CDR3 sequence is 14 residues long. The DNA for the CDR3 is TGCAGCGTTGAGAACCAGGGGAAAGGGGATGAAGCTTTCTTT. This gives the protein CSVENQGKGDEAFF.

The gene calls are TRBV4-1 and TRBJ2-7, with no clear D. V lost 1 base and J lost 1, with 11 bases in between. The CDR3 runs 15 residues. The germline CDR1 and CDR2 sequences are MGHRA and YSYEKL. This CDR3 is CASSQGIDPSYEQYF. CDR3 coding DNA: TGCGCCAGCAGCCAAGGGATAGATCCTTCCTACGAGCAGTACTTC.

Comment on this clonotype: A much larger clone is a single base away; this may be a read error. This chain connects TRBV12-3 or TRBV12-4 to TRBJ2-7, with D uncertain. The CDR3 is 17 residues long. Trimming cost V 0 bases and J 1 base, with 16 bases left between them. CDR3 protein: CASSLALGRVPSYEQYF. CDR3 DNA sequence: TGTGCCAGCAGTTTAGCGCTGGGTCGGGTCCCTTCCTACGAGCAGTACTTC.

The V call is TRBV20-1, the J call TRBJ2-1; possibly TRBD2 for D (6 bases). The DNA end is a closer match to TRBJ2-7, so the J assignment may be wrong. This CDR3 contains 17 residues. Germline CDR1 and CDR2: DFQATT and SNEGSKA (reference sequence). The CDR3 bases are TGCAGTGCTAGATTACGTTCGGGGGTGACCTCCTACAATGAGCAGTACTTC. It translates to CSARLRSGVTSYNEQYF.

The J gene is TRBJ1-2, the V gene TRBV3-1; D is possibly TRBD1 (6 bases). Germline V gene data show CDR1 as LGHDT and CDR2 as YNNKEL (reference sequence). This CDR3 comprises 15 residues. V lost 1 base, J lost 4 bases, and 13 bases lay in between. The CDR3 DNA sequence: TGTGCCAGCAGCCAAGTCGGGGGGCCTTCCTATGGCTACACCTTC. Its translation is CASSQVGGPSYGYTF.

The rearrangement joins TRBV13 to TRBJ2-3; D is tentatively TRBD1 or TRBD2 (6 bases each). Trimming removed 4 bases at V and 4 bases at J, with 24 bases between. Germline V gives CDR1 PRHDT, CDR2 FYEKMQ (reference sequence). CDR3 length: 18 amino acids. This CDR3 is CASSSDTEGGSSADTQYF. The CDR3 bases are TGTGCCAGCAGCTCCGATACCGAGGGGGGAAGTAGTGCAGATACGCAGTATTTT.

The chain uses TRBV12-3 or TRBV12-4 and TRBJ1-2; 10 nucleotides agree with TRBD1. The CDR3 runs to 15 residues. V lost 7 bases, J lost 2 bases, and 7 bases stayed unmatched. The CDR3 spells CASTPGGQGNYGYTF. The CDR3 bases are TGTGCCAGCACTCCAGGGGGACAGGGGAACTATGGCTACACCTTC.

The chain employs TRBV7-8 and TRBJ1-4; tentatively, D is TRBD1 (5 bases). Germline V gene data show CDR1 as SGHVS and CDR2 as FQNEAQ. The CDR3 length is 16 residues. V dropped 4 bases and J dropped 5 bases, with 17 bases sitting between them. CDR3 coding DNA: TGTGCCAGCAGCTCGGGACGTAGGGGTGGCAATGAAAAACTGTTTTTT. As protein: CASSSGRRGGNEKLFF. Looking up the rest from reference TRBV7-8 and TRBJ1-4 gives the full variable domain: GAGVSQSPRYKVAKRGQDVALRCDPISGHVSLFWYQQALGQGPEFLTYFQNEAQLDKSGLPSDRFFAERPEGSVSTLKIQRTQQEDSAVYLCASSSGRRGGNEKLFFGSGTQLSVL.

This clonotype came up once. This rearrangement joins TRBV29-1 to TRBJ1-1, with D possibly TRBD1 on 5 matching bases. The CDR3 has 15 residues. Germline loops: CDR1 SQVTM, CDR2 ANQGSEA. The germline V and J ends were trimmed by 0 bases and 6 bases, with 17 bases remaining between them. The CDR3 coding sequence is TGCAGCGTTGAAGATCAAAGGGTCGGGGACCCTGAAGCTTTCTTT. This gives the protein CSVEDQRVGDPEAFF.

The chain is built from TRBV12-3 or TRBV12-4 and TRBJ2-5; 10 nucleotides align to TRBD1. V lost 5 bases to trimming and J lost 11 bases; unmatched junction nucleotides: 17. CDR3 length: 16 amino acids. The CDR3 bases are TGTGCCAGCAGTCCCCCCCGGGACAGGGGAGGGAATGAGCAGTACTTC. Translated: CASSPPRDRGGNEQYF.

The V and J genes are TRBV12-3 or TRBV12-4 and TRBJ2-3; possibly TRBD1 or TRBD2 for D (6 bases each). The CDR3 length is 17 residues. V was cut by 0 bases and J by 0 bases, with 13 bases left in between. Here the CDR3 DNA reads TGTGCCAGCAGTTTAGCTTCAAAGGGGGGAAGCACAGATACGCAGTATTTT. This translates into CASSLASKGGSTDTQYF.

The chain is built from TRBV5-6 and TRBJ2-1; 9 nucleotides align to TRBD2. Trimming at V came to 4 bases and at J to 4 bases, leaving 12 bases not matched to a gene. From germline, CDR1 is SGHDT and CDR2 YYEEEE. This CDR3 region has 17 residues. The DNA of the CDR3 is TGTGCCAGCAGCAGCGGCTTCGGTCTAGCGGGATACAATGAGCAGTTCTTC. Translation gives CASSSGFGLAGYNEQFF. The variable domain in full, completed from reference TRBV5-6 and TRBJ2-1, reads DAGVTQSPTHLIKTRGQQVTLRCSPKSGHDTVSWYQQALGQGPQFIFQYYEEEERQRGNFPDRFSGHQFPNYSSELNVNALLLGDSALYLCASSSGFGLAGYNEQFFGPGTRLTVL.

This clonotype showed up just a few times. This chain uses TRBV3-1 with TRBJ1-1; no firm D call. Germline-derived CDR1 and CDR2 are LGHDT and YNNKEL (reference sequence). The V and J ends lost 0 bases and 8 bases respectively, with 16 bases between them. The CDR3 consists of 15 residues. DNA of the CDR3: TGTGCCAGCAGCCAAGATTCTACCTCCCCGGGGGAAGCTTTCTTT. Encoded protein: CASSQDSTSPGEAFF.